This is a list of T cell receptor beta chains from one sample in a study of blood T cells in healthy people across ages. In TCRdb, the 5' RACE reads were re-called with MiXCR into one record per CDR3 protein. The sample has 1.4 million or so distinct CDR3 sequences; under 55% are singletons. Sample: blood. These receptors were taken from a young woman in good health. Both conserved end residues are part of each CDR3. Fields, in order: V gene, D gene, J gene, clone size, CDR3 length, CDR3 protein, CDR3 DNA. The D gene is left open where the match is weak. Size tells how often a clone was seen (once, few, many) or the class of an expanded clone, and some rows leave it out.

TRBV2	NA	TRBJ1-2	NA	14	CASTWVQGDYGYTF	TGTGCCAGCACGTGGGTACAGGGAGACTATGGCTACACCTTC
TRBV4-3	TRBD2	TRBJ2-7	few	17	CASSIRLAGGFSYEQYF	TGCGCCAGCAGCATTCGACTAGCGGGGGGGTTTTCCTACGAGCAGTACTTC
TRBV12-3/TRBV12-4	TRBD2	TRBJ2-3	few	14	CASSLSGGSDTQYF	TGTGCCAGCAGCTTAAGCGGGGGCTCGGATACGCAGTATTTT
TRBV5-1	TRBD1	TRBJ1-5	many	15	CASSSGTGSAQPQHF	TGCGCCAGCAGCTCGGGGACAGGGTCTGCTCAGCCCCAGCATTTT
TRBV29-1	NA	TRBJ2-4	few	14	CSVMTPGNLNIQYF	TGCAGCGTTATGACCCCTGGGAACCTAAACATTCAGTACTTC
TRBV6-2/TRBV6-3	TRBD1	TRBJ2-7	NA	14	CASSYSGQGDEQYF	TGTGCCAGCAGTTACAGCGGACAGGGGGACGAGCAGTACTTC
TRBV20-1	NA	TRBJ2-5	NA	11	CSANAPRAQYF	TGCAGTGCTAATGCCCCGCGGGCCCAGTACTTC
TRBV7-9	NA	TRBJ1-4	NA	15	CASSSTETVREKLFF	TGTGCCAGCAGCTCAACAGAGACCGTACGGGAAAAACTGTTTTTT
TRBV29-1	TRBD1	TRBJ1-2	many	14	CSVVGDRDFPGYTF	TGCAGCGTTGTGGGGGACAGGGATTTCCCTGGCTACACCTTC
TRBV7-2	NA	TRBJ1-5	NA	15	CASSGYPGSNQPQHF	TGTGCCAGCAGCGGATACCCAGGGAGCAATCAGCCCCAGCATTTT
TRBV5-1	NA	TRBJ1-6	few	14	CASRLESYNSPLHF	TGCGCCAGCAGATTGGAGTCCTATAATTCACCCCTCCACTTT
TRBV7-8	NA	TRBJ1-2	few	15	CASSLERGNFYGYTF	TGTGCCAGCAGCTTAGAGCGGGGGAATTTTTATGGCTACACCTTC
TRBV2	NA	TRBJ2-7	NA	14	CASFLALSSYEQYF	TGTGCCAGCTTCTTGGCTTTAAGCTCCTACGAGCAGTACTTC
TRBV7-8	TRBD1	TRBJ1-2	few	14	CASSHRDRVTGYTF	TGTGCCAGCAGTCATCGGGACAGGGTTACTGGCTACACCTTC
TRBV12-3/TRBV12-4	TRBD1	TRBJ1-2	few	14	CASRTTGGGFGYTF	TGTGCCAGCAGAACGACAGGGGGCGGGTTTGGCTACACCTTC
TRBV6-5	TRBD2	TRBJ2-3	few	17	CASSYYETAGPADTQYF	TGTGCCAGCAGTTACTACGAGACAGCGGGGCCGGCAGATACGCAGTATTTT
TRBV6-1	TRBD1	TRBJ2-7	few	13	CASAKQGANEQYF	TGTGCCAGCGCCAAACAGGGGGCAAACGAGCAGTACTTC
TRBV13	NA	TRBJ1-6	few	14	CASSSTEESSPLHF	TGTGCCAGCAGCTCGACAGAGGAGAGTTCACCCCTCCACTTT
TRBV7-9	NA	TRBJ2-7	many	12	CASSPNSYEQYF	TGTGCCAGCAGTCCTAACTCCTACGAGCAGTACTTC
TRBV6-5	NA	TRBJ2-4	few	12	CASSSTFNIQYF	TGTGCCAGCAGTTCTACCTTCAACATTCAGTACTTC
TRBV10-3	NA	TRBJ1-5	NA	15	CAISEFMGIGQPQHF	TGTGCCATCAGTGAATTCATGGGGATTGGCCAGCCCCAGCATTTT
TRBV6-2/TRBV6-3	NA	TRBJ2-2	NA	14	CASRVDWNTGELFF	TGTGCCAGCCGAGTGGACTGGAACACCGGGGAGCTGTTTTTT
TRBV4-1	NA	TRBJ2-3	few	17	CASSRPRDKPSTDTQYF	TGCGCCAGCAGCCGCCCCAGGGACAAACCTAGCACAGATACGCAGTATTTT
TRBV7-2	TRBD1	TRBJ1-1	NA	14	CASSLMDRHDLAFF	TGTGCCAGCAGCCTCATGGACAGGCACGACCTGGCTTTCTTT
TRBV5-4	TRBD2	TRBJ2-3	NA	16	CASSLLLAGPTDTQYF	TGTGCCAGCAGCCTCTTACTAGCGGGGCCCACAGATACGCAGTATTTT
TRBV5-1	NA	TRBJ2-7	NA	15	CASSLVTGEVNEQYF	TGCGCCAGCAGCTTGGTAACAGGGGAGGTGAACGAGCAGTACTTC
TRBV29-1	NA	TRBJ2-7	NA	15	CSAALGLLSSYEQYF	TGCAGCGCCGCCTTGGGACTCCTGAGCTCCTACGAGCAGTACTTC
TRBV7-2	TRBD2	TRBJ2-1	NA	15	CASSEGLVYHNEQFF	TGTGCCAGCAGCGAGGGACTAGTTTACCACAATGAGCAGTTCTTC
TRBV15	TRBD2	TRBJ2-1	few	15	CATSGGLALLHEQFF	TGTGCCACCAGCGGAGGACTAGCGTTGTTACATGAGCAGTTCTTC
TRBV3-1	NA	TRBJ2-1	NA	13	CASSQLSFNEQFF	TGTGCCAGCAGCCAACTCTCTTTCAATGAGCAGTTCTTC
TRBV12-3/TRBV12-4	NA	TRBJ1-1	NA	14	CASSPGFRDTEAFF	TGTGCCAGCAGCCCAGGGTTCCGGGACACTGAAGCTTTCTTT
TRBV2	NA	TRBJ2-7	NA	15	CASSEDLLSSYEQYF	TGTGCCAGCAGTGAAGACTTACTTAGCTCCTACGAGCAGTACTTC
TRBV19	NA	TRBJ2-1	few	15	CASSYLVLGSGEQFF	TGTGCCAGTAGTTATCTGGTGCTGGGGAGCGGTGAGCAGTTCTTC
TRBV7-2	NA	TRBJ1-2	NA	13	CVSSRERRYGYTF	TGTGTCAGCAGCCGAGAGCGCAGATATGGCTACACCTTC
TRBV9	NA	TRBJ2-3	NA	15	CASSVVSGGTDTQYF	TGTGCCAGCAGCGTAGTCTCGGGTGGCACAGATACGCAGTATTTT
TRBV24-1	NA	TRBJ2-1	NA	14	CATSDTSSYNEQFF	TGTGCCACATCCGACACCAGCTCCTACAATGAGCAGTTCTTC
TRBV7-2	NA	TRBJ2-5	NA	14	CASSSRTVRETQYF	TGTGCCAGCAGCTCAAGGACGGTTCGAGAGACCCAGTACTTC
TRBV28	TRBD1	TRBJ1-1	NA	13	CASSVGDRGVAFF	TGTGCCAGCAGTGTAGGGGACAGGGGGGTAGCTTTCTTT
TRBV4-1	TRBD1	TRBJ2-7	few	17	CASSLLTSGTGFLEQYF	TGCGCCAGCAGCCTTCTAACCTCCGGGACAGGGTTTTTAGAGCAGTACTTC